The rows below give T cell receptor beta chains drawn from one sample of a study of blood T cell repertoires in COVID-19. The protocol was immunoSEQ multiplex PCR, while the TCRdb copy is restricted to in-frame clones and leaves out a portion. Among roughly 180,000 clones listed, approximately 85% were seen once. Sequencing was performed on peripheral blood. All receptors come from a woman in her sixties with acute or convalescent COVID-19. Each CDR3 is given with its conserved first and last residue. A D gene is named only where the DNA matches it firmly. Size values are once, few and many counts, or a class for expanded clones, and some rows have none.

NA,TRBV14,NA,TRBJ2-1,CASSQARYNEQFF,TGTGCCAGCAGCCAAGCTAGATACAATGAGCAGTTCTTC
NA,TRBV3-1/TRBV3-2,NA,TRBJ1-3,CASSPPLAAGNTIYF,TGTGCCAGCAGCCCTCCACTCGCCGCTGGAAACACCATATATTTT
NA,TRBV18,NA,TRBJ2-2,CASSPPKLGLNTGELFF,TGTGCCAGCTCACCACCGAAATTGGGCCTCAACACCGGGGAGCTGTTTTTT
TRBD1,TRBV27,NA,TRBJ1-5,CASSSGTGGYQPQHF,TGTGCCAGCAGCTCCGGGACAGGGGGTTATCAGCCCCAGCATTTT
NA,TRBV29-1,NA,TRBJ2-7,CSVEPPGHNEQYF,TGCAGCGTTGAACCCCCGGGACACAACGAGCAGTACTTC
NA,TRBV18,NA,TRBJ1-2,CASSPVKATGSYGYTF,TGTGCCAGCTCACCAGTTAAGGCCACAGGGAGCTATGGCTACACCTTC
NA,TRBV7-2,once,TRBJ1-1,CASSPLGSSTEAFF,TGTGCCAGCAGCCCCTTGGGCAGTAGCACTGAAGCTTTCTTT
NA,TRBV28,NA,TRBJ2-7,CASNQGKGEQYF,TGTGCCAGCAATCAGGGAAAGGGCGAGCAGTACTTC
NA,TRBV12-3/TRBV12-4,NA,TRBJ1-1,CASSLSGGAEAFF,TGTGCCAGCAGTTTAAGCGGAGGCGCTGAAGCTTTCTTT
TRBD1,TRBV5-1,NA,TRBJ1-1,CASSEQGGTEAFF,TGCGCCAGCAGCGAACAGGGGGGCACTGAAGCTTTCTTT
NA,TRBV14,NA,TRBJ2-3,CASSQVPADTQYF,TGTGCCAGCAGCCAAGTTCCAGCAGATACGCAGTATTTT
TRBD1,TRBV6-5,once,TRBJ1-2,CASSYGGGGQEYTF,TGTGCCAGCAGTTACGGAGGGGGAGGACAGGAGTACACCTTC
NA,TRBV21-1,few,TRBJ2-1,CASRGQRSSYNEQFF,TGTGCCAGCAGGGGACAACGGAGCTCCTACAATGAGCAGTTCTTC
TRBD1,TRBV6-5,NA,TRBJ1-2,CASISGAGGFYGYTF,TGTGCCAGCATCTCAGGGGCAGGGGGATTTTATGGCTACACCTTC
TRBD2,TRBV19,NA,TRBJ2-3,CASSTRTSGRRKTDTQYF,TGTGCCAGTAGTACCCGGACTAGCGGGAGGAGGAAGACAGATACGCAGTATTTT
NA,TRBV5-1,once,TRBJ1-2,CASSLDVGANYGYTF,TGCGCCAGCAGCTTGGACGTGGGCGCAAACTATGGCTACACCTTC
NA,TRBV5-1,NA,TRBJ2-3,CASSLWWEKDTQYF,TGCGCCAGCAGCTTGTGGTGGGAGAAAGATACGCAGTATTTT
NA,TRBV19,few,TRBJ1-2,CASSIGDYYTF,TGTGCCAGTAGTATCGGGGACTACTACACCTTC
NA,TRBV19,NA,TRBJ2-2,CASSPLGRATGELFF,TGTGCCAGTAGCCCCCTAGGGCGGGCAACCGGGGAGCTGTTTTTT
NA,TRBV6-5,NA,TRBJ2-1,CASSPSTNEQFF,TGTGCCAGCAGCCCGTCTACCAATGAGCAGTTCTTC
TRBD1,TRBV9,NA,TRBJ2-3,CASSAGRTGSTDTQYF,TGTGCCAGCAGCGCAGGTAGGACAGGGAGCACAGATACGCAGTATTTT
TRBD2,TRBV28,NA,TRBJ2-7,CASSLSALSGRAYEQYF,TGTGCCAGCAGTTTATCAGCCCTTAGCGGGAGGGCCTACGAGCAGTACTTC
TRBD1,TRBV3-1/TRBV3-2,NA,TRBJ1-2,CASSRTGTGPPHGYTF,TGTGCCAGCAGCCGTACCGGGACAGGACCCCCACATGGCTACACCTTC
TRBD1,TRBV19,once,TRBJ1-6,CASRDRTNSPLHF,TGTGCCAGCCGGGACAGGACTAATTCACCCCTCCACTTT
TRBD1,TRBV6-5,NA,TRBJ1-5,CASRGQGAGQPQHF,TGTGCCAGCAGGGGACAGGGGGCAGGCCAGCCCCAGCATTTT
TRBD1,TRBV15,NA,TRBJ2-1,CATSRDWSGQGRHEQFF,TGTGCCACCAGCAGAGATTGGTCAGGACAGGGTAGACATGAGCAGTTCTTC
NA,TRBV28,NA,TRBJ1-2,CASNNPHRDLAYGYTF,TGTGCCAGCAACAACCCTCACAGGGATTTGGCCTATGGCTACACCTTC
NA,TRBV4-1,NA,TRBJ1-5,CASSQVLGLSNQPQHF,TGCGCCAGCAGCCAAGTATTGGGACTTAGCAATCAGCCCCAGCATTTT
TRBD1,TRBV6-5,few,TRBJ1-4,CASSPRQGVNEKLFF,TGTGCCAGCAGTCCAAGACAGGGAGTAAATGAAAAACTGTTTTTT
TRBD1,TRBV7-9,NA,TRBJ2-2,CASSLAGGGPTGELFF,TGTGCCAGCAGCTTAGCAGGGGGCGGCCCCACCGGGGAGCTGTTTTTT
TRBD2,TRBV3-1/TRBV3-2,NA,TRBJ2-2,CASSQEGTSVNTGELFF,TGTGCCAGCAGCCAAGAAGGGACTAGCGTTAACACCGGGGAGCTGTTTTTT
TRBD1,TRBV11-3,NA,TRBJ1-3,CASSLRTGLSGNTIYF,TGTGCCAGCAGCTTACGGACAGGACTCTCTGGAAACACCATATATTTT
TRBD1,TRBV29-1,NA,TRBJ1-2,CSVDRQGAGYGYTF,TGCAGCGTTGACCGACAGGGGGCAGGCTATGGCTACACCTTC
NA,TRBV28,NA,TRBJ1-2,CASRLQGSDSAGYTF,TGTGCCAGCAGATTGCAGGGGAGTGATAGCGCTGGCTACACCTTC
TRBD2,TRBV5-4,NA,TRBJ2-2,CASSPGLAENTGELFF,TGTGCCAGCAGTCCCGGACTAGCGGAGAACACCGGGGAGCTGTTTTTT
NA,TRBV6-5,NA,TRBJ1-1,CASLSRNTEAFF,TGTGCCAGCCTTAGCAGGAACACTGAAGCTTTCTTT
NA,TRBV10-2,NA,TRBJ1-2,CASSEGFNRANGYTF,TGCGCCAGCAGTGAGGGTTTTAACAGGGCGAATGGCTACACCTTC
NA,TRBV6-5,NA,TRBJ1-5,CASIRTSTEPQHF,TGTGCCAGCATAAGAACGTCCACGGAGCCCCAGCATTTT
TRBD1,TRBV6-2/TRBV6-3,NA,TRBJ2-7,CASSLDRGPYEQYF,TGTGCCAGCAGCCTCGACAGGGGCCCCTACGAGCAGTACTTC
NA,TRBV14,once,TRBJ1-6,CASSQGRLSHSPLHF,TGTGCCAGCAGCCAGGGGCGATTGTCGCATTCACCCCTCCACTTT
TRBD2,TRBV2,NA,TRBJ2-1,CASSGGAGGLYNEQFF,TGTGCCAGCAGCGGGGGAGCGGGAGGACTCTACAATGAGCAGTTCTTC
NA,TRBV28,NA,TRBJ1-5,CASSLGGRNNQPQHF,TGTGCCAGCTCCCTCGGGGGGCGTAACAATCAGCCCCAGCATTTT
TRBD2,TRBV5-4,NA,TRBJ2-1,CASSSLAGGPTNEQFF,TGTGCCAGCAGCTCCCTAGCGGGAGGGCCGACCAATGAGCAGTTCTTC
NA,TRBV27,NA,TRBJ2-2,CASSLLSGVRAGELFF,TGTGCCAGCAGTTTACTATCCGGGGTTCGGGCCGGGGAGCTGTTTTTT
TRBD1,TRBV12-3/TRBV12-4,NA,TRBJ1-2,CASSPRTGGGYTF,TGTGCCAGCAGTCCCCGGACAGGGGGTGGCTACACCTTC
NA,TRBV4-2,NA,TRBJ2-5,CASSQETGRETQYF,TGTGCCAGCAGCCAAGAAACAGGCCGAGAGACCCAGTACTTC
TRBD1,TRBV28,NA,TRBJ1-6,CASTEQGGNSPLHF,TGTGCCAGCACCGAACAGGGGGGCAATTCACCCCTCCACTTT
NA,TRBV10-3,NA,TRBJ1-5,CAISDRADNQPQHF,TGTGCCATCAGTGACAGGGCAGACAATCAGCCCCAGCATTTT
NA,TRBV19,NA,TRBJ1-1,CATKGQGSYTEAFF,TGTGCCACCAAAGGGCAGGGGTCTTACACTGAAGCTTTCTTT
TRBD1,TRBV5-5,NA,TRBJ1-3,CASSSDRAGNTIYF,TGTGCCAGCAGCTCGGACAGGGCTGGAAACACCATATATTTT
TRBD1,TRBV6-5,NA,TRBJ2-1,CASRWTGNNEQFF,TGTGCCAGCAGGTGGACAGGGAACAATGAGCAGTTCTTC
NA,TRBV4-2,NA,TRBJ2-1,CASSQEYRGQSSYNEQFF,TGTGCCAGCAGCCAAGAATACCGAGGACAGAGCTCCTACAATGAGCAGTTCTTC
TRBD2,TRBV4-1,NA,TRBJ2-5,CASSQDGSGVETQYF,TGCGCCAGCAGCCAAGATGGCAGCGGGGTGGAGACCCAGTACTTC
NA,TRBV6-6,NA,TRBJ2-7,CASSYTQGSYEQYF,TGTGCCAGCAGTTACACCCAGGGCTCGTACGAGCAGTACTTC
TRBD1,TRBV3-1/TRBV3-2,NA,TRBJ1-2,CASSQGSGGANYGYTF,TGTGCCAGCAGCCAAGGTTCAGGGGGCGCGAACTATGGCTACACCTTC
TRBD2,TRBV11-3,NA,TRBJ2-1,CASSGGTSGRGGGNEQFF,TGTGCCAGCAGCGGGGGGACTAGCGGGAGGGGAGGTGGCAATGAGCAGTTCTTC